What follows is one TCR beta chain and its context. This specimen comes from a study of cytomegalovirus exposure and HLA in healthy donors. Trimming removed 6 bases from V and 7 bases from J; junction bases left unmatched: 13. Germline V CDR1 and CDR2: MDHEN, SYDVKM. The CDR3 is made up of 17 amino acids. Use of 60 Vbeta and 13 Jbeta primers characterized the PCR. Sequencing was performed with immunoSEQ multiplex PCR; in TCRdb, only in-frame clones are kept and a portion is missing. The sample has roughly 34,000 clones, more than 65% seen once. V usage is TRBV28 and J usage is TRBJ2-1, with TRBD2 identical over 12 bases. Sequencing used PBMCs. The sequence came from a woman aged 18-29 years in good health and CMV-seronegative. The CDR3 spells CASSHGTSGRRGNEQFF. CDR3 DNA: TGTGCCAGCAGCCATGGGACTAGCGGGCGCCGGGGAAATGAGCAGTTCTTC. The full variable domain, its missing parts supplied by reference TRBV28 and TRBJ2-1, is DVKVTQSSRYLVKRTGEKVFLECVQDMDHENMFWYRQDPGLGLRLIYFSYDVKMKEKGDIPEGYSVSREKKERFSLILESASTNQTSMYLCASSHGTSGRRGNEQFFGPGTRLTVL.